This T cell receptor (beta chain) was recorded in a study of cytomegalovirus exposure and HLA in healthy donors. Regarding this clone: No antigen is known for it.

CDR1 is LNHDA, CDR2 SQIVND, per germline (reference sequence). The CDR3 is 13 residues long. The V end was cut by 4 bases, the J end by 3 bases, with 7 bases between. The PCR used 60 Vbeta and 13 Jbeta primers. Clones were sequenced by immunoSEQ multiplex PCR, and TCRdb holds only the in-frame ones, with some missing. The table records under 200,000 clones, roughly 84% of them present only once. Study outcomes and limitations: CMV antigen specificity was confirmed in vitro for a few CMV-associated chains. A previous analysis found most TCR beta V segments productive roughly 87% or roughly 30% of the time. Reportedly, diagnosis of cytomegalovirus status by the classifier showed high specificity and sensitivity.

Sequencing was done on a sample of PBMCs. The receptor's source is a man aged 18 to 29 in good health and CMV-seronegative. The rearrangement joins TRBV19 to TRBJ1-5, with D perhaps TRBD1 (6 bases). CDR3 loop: CASSTGDNQPQHF. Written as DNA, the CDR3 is TGTGCCAGTAGTACAGGGGACAATCAGCCCCAGCATTTT. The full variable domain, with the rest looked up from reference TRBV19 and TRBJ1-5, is DGGITQSPKYLFRKEGQNVTLSCEQNLNHDAMYWYRQDPGQGLRLIYYSQIVNDFQKGDIAEGYSVSREKKESFPLTVTSAQKNPTAFYLCASSTGDNQPQHFGDGTRLSIL.